This record covers a single TCR beta chain. There is no known antigen for this receptor. A much larger clone is a single base away; this may be a read error. The data derive from a study of Graves' ophthalmopathy and Graves' hyperthyroidism (dated by TCRdb to the late 2010s). About the full investigation: Peripheral blood was collected at initial diagnosis, prior to any treatment. The study used TCR beta repertoire signatures to distinguish Graves' ophthalmopathy from Graves' hyperthyroidism and to predict progression to ophthalmopathy. In total, over 130 blood samples were TCR-sequenced: 43 ophthalmopathy, roughly 80 hyperthyroidism and roughly 17 hyperthyroidism-to-ophthalmopathy patients. To explore V-J signatures distinguishing ophthalmopathy from hyperthyroidism, a discovery set of 100 or so patients (roughly 45 ophthalmopathy, 55 to 60 stable hyperthyroidism) was enrolled. An independent validation cohort comprised around 20 hyperthyroidism patients and 17 patients who later progressed from hyperthyroidism to ophthalmopathy. In roughly six hyperthyroidism patients, the T-cell repertoire of thyroid tissue was compared with the T-cell repertoire of blood. Once sampling was done, hyperthyroidism patients were given methimazole at a starting dose of 30 mg daily, while ophthalmopathy patients were given high-dose intravenous methylprednisolone.

General study outcomes and caveats: Sample size was not statistically predetermined, and group allocation was not concealed from the investigators. Among expanded thyroid clonotypes with frequency above 0.001, most also showed up in blood, which suggests that blood repertoires may reflect the thyroid immune response. In validation, the model predicted ophthalmopathy progression with about 70% sensitivity and 72.22% specificity; 12 predicted patients were CT-confirmed with GO in a median of roughly 6.8 months. In cross-validation, the 13-signature model distinguished ophthalmopathy from stable hyperthyroidism with nearly 90% sensitivity and around 81% specificity, while in the test set the corresponding values were around 79% and 71%.

TCR beta CDR3 regions were amplified from RNA transcripts for repertoire sequencing. HTBI primers and the Qiagen OneStep RT-PCR kit were used in a first-round RT-PCR, which was followed by a second-round multiplex PCR, size selection and purification. Libraries were sequenced paired-end with 100 bp reads on an Illumina HiSeq2000. The published analysis was carried out like this. SOAPnuke was used to process the reads, throwing out any read that had adapters, had uncalled bases, had a mean Phred below 15, or lacked an exact constant-primer or identifier match. COPE v1.2.5 was used to merge high-quality paired reads. Each unique nucleotide sequence was defined as a clonotype, and clonotypes were aligned to IMGT TRB V, D and J references with MiTCR v1.1. The analysis was limited to V-J combinations with a frequency above 0.0001, which together covered 99% to 99.2% of the repertoires. For each V-J combination, a TCR clonal expansion and chaos score was defined as the ratio of F50 clonal expansion to chaos observed in the TCRdist matrix. Welch's t-statistics and random forest were used to reduce features to over ten V-J combinations, which were fed into a naive Bayes classifier. Thyroid-blood repertoire similarity was quantified with the Morisita-Horn index. The public reads were reprocessed in TCRdb via fastp at Q25 and MiXCR, keeping in-frame beta chains. One record per CDR3 amino acid sequence lists the most common genes and DNA. The V and J calls come from TCRdb's annotation, not from the publication. The sample table shows 40,000 to 45,000 distinct CDR3 sequences, and 45% to 60% are seen once. Together, the top ten hold 18% of the sample.

Ophthalmopathy patients were characterized by moderately to severely active disease, a Clinical Activity Score of at least 3, a NOSPECS grade of at least 4, and a disease duration under 3 months. Anyone with other autoimmune diseases, uncontrolled infections, pregnancy or lactation was excluded from the study. Clinical symptoms, serum thyroxine, TRAb, thyroid ultrasound and orbital computed tomography formed the basis of the diagnosis. Using Ficoll-Paque density gradient centrifugation, PBMCs were isolated from 10 ml of fresh peripheral blood. Trizol reagent was used to extract the total RNA, and its quality was then checked on an Agilent 2100 Bioanalyzer. The sequence was obtained from an adult man with Graves' ophthalmopathy. The sample taken for sequencing was peripheral blood.

The CDR3 protein sequence reads: CASSQGTGAGVKLFF. At the DNA level, the sequence is TGCGCCAGCAGCCAAGGAACAGGGGCGGGGGTAAAACTGTTTTTT. The chain was built from TRBV4-1 and TRBJ1-4; 7 bases in the middle match TRBD1. Taken from cysteine to phenylalanine, the CDR3 has 15 residues. Only the CDR3 region is kept as DNA, spanning 45 bases read in frame from base 1. Here V drops 1 base and J drops 10 bases, and the junction holds 9 bases not matched to any gene. CDR1 is given as MGHRA and CDR2 as YSYEKL, both from the germline V gene.